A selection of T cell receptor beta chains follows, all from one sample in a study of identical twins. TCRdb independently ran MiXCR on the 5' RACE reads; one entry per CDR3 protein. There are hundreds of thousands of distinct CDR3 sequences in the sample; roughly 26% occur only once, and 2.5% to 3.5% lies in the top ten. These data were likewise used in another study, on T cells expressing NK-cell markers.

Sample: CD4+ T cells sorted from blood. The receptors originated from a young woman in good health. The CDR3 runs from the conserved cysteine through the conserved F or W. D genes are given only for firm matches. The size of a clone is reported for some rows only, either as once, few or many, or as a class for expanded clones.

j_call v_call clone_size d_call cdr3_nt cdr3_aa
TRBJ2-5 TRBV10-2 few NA TGCGCCAGCAGTGAGTCTATGGTTCAAGAGACCCAGTACTTC CASSESMVQETQYF
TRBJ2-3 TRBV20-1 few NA TGCAGTGCTAGCAATAGCGATTTTAGCACAGATACGCAGTATTTT CSASNSDFSTDTQYF
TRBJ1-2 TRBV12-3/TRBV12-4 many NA TGTGCCAGCAGTTCAGACGGAATCTATGGCTACACCTTC CASSSDGIYGYTF
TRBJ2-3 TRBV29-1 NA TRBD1 TGCAGCGGTGATAGACAGGGATCAGGTACGCAGTATTTT CSGDRQGSGTQYF
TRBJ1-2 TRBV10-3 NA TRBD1 TGTGCCATCAGTGAGGGACAGGGAAAGGGCTATGGCTACACCTTC CAISEGQGKGYGYTF
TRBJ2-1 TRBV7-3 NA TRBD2 TGTGCCAGCACCCTGGGCGGGGGGCTCTTAATAGACAATGAGCAGTTCTTC CASTLGGGLLIDNEQFF
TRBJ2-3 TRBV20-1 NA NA TGCAGTGCGAACACTAGTCCCACAGATACGCAGTATTTT CSANTSPTDTQYF
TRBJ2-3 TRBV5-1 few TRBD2 TGCGCCAGCAGCTTTCGGCGGGAGGGCCCGGATACGCAGTATTTT CASSFRREGPDTQYF
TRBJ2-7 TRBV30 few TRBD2 TGTGCCTGGAAGAGTTGGCTAGCGGGACACAACGAGCAGTACTTC CAWKSWLAGHNEQYF
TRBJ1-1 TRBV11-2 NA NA TGTGCCAGCAGCTTGATGGGGCAGCTGAACACTGAAGCTTTCTTT CASSLMGQLNTEAFF
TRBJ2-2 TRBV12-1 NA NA TGTGCCAGCAGCCTTTGGACAGGGGGCACCGGGGAGCTGTTTTTT CASSLWTGGTGELFF
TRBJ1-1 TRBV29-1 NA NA TGCAGCGTTGCGGGGGGAACAAGCACTGAAGCTTTCTTT CSVAGGTSTEAFF
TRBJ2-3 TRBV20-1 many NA TGCAGTGTTGTGTTGGGGGATACGCAGTATTTT CSVVLGDTQYF
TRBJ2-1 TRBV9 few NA TGTGCCAGCAGCGTAGGCGGGGACTTCTACAATGAGCAGTTCTTC CASSVGGDFYNEQFF
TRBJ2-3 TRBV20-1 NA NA TGCAGTGCCCCTAACCCCAGCGGCACAGATACGCAGTATTTT CSAPNPSGTDTQYF
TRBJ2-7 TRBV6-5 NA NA TGTGCCAGCAGTTACGATAACGAGCAGTACTTC CASSYDNEQYF
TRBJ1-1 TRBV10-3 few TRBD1 TGTGCCACCGGCGGACAGGGGGCGGAGGGAGCTTTCTTT CATGGQGAEGAFF
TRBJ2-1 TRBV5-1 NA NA TGCGCCAGCAGCTTCACTCTTTCCTACAATGAGCAGTTCTTC CASSFTLSYNEQFF
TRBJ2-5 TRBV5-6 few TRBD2 TGTGCCAGCAGCTACGGACTAGCCATAGAGACCCAGTACTTC CASSYGLAIETQYF
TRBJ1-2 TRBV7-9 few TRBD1 TGTGCCAGCAGCTCACAGGGGACCGACTATGGCTACACCTTC CASSSQGTDYGYTF
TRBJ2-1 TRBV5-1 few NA TGCGCCAGCAGTAAGAGGGGAGGTGGATATGACAATGAGCAGTTCTTC CASSKRGGGYDNEQFF
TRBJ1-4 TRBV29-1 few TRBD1 TGCAGCGTTTGGGGACAGGGTGATGAAAAACTGTTTTTT CSVWGQGDEKLFF
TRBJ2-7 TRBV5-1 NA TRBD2 TGCGCCAGCAGCTTCGCCCGGGGGGGCGAGCAGTACTTC CASSFARGGEQYF
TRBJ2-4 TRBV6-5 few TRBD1 TGTGCCAGCAGTTACCTGGGACAGGGGAAAAACATTCAGTACTTC CASSYLGQGKNIQYF
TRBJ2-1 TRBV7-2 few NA TGTGCCAGCAGCTTACCCAGCCATGAGCAGTTCTTC CASSLPSHEQFF
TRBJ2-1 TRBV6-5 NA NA TGTATCTATGTGAATGAGCAGTTCTTC CIYVNEQFF
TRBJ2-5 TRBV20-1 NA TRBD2 TGCAGTGCAGGACCCCGTCCTAGCGGGGGCCAAGAGACCCAGTACTTC CSAGPRPSGGQETQYF
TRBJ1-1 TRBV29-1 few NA TGCAGTACTAAGGACGGGAACACTGAAGCTTTCTTT CSTKDGNTEAFF
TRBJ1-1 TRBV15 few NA TGTGCCACCAGCAGAGATCGTTTCTTGGAGTACACTGAAGCTTTCTTT CATSRDRFLEYTEAFF
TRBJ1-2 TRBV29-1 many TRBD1 TGCAGCGTTAGAGTTCTGTGGGGACAGGTGGGAGTCGGCTACACCTTC CSVRVLWGQVGVGYTF
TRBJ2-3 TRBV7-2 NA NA TGTGCCAGCAGCGGGCTAGGAGCAGATACGCAGTATTTT CASSGLGADTQYF
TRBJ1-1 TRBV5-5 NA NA TGTGCCAGCAGCCTGTTTCTCCCCATGAACACTGAAGCTTTCTTT CASSLFLPMNTEAFF
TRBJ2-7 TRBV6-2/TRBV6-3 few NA TGTGCCACCGAGAAGGGTCAGTACGAGCAGTACTTC CATEKGQYEQYF
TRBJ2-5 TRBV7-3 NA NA TGTGCCAGCAGCTTAATGGGTGGACTAGAGACCCAGTACTTC CASSLMGGLETQYF
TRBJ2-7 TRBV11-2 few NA TGTGCCAGCAGCTTAGTGTTGGGGGCGCGGGACGAGCAGTACTTC CASSLVLGARDEQYF
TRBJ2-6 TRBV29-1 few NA TGCAGCGTTGAAGGCACCCAGGACTCTGGGGCCAACGTCCTGACTTTC CSVEGTQDSGANVLTF
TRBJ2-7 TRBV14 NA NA TGTGCCAGCAGCCATGGTAGATTGGCCCCCGCGGACGAGCAGTACTTC CASSHGRLAPADEQYF
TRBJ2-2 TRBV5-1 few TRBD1 TGCGCCAGTCACCGACAGGGGAACGGGGAGCTGTTTTTT CASHRQGNGELFF
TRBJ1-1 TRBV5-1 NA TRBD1 TGCGCCAGCAGCTTCTCAAGGGCGACAGGGCCGGTAGCTTTCTTT CASSFSRATGPVAFF
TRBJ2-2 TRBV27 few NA TGTGCCAGCAGTCTCCGGGACACGGGTACCAGGAAGTTCCCCGGGGAGCTGTTTTTT CASSLRDTGTRKFPGELFF
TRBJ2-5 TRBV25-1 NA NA TGTGCCAGCAGTGATCCGCGGACCGGGGAGACCCAGTACTTC CASSDPRTGETQYF
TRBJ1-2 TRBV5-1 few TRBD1 TGCGCCAGCAGCGTGACAGGGGATGGCTACACCTTC CASSVTGDGYTF
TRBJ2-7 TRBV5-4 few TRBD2 TGTGCCAGCAGCTTGTTCCTGGGAGGGCCCTACGAGCAGTACTTC CASSLFLGGPYEQYF
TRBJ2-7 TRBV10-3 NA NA TGTGCCATCATGCGACAGGAGGGCTCCTACGAGCAGTACTTC CAIMRQEGSYEQYF
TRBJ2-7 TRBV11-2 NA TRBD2 TGTGCCAGCAGCTTAAAGACCCCGGGACTAGCGGGGTACTACGAGCAGTACTTC CASSLKTPGLAGYYEQYF
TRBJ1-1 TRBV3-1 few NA TGTGCCAGCAGCCAAGACAGAGGAGAAGCTTTCTTT CASSQDRGEAFF
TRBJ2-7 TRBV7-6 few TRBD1 TGTGCCAGCAGCCCTACGGGACAGGGAGCCTACGAGCAGTACTTC CASSPTGQGAYEQYF
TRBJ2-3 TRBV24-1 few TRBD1 TGTGCCACCAGCCGACAGGGAACAGATACGCAGTATTTT CATSRQGTDTQYF
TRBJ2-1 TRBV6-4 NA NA TGTGCCAGCAGTGACGAACGGTCTGAGCAGTTCTTC CASSDERSEQFF
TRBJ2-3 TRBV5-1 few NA TGCGCCAGCAGCTTGGACTCCTTCACAGATACGCAGTATTTT CASSLDSFTDTQYF